Below are 29 T cell receptor beta chains sequenced from a single sample in a study of immune evolution from preneoplasia to lung adenocarcinoma. Profiling relied on immunoSEQ multiplex PCR, and the TCRdb table lists in-frame clones only, not all of them. The sample consists of several thousand clones, around 86% of them appearing once. Sequencing used FFPE invasive lung adenocarcinoma tissue. These receptors all come from a person in their sixties or seventies with lung adenocarcinoma.

J is TRBJ2-2 and V is TRBV4-2; 9 bases are a match to TRBD1. CDR1 and CDR2 (germline): LGHNA, YNFKEQ. The CDR3 has 16 residues. J gave up 4 bases and V 1 base, and 4 bases lay outside the gene matches. The CDR3 protein is CASSQGATGGTGELFF. The CDR3 DNA is TGTGCCAGCAGCCAAGGGGCGACAGGGGGCACCGGGGAGCTGTTTTTT.

The chain uses TRBV2 and TRBJ2-5; D call uncertain. The germline V gene encodes CDR1 SNHLY and CDR2 FYNNEI. V was trimmed by 9 bases and J by 5 bases, leaving 13 bases between them. The CDR3 has 12 amino acids. The CDR3: CASQRASETQYF. CDR3 nucleotides: TGTGCCAGTCAAAGGGCCTCGGAGACCCAGTACTTC.

This chain links TRBV6-1 with TRBJ1-4; 8 bases are shared with TRBD1. Germline lookup yields CDR1 MNHNS and CDR2 SASEGT. The CDR3 has 15 residues. V lost 6 bases and J lost 4; bases outside the gene matches: 7. CDR3 region: CASRNTGGVNEKLFF. In DNA, the CDR3 is TGTGCCAGCAGGAACACAGGGGGAGTTAATGAAAAACTGTTTTTT.

The rearrangement joins TRBV27 to TRBJ2-2; D may be TRBD2 (5 bases). The CDR3 consists of 14 residues. Germline CDR1 reads MNHEY; CDR2 reads SMNVEV (reference sequence). The germline V and J ends were trimmed by 6 bases and 4 bases, with 12 bases remaining between them. CDR3 loop: CASSQLETTGELFF. The CDR3 DNA reads TGTGCCAGCAGCCAACTAGAGACCACCGGGGAGCTGTTTTTT.

This chain connects TRBV18 to TRBJ1-2; a weak D match, TRBD1 (6 bases). Trimming cost V 4 bases and J 5 bases, with 14 bases left between them. This CDR3 has 14 residues. Germline loops: CDR1 KGHSH, CDR2 LQKENI. Here the CDR3 reads CASSRDTGTYGYTF. In nucleotides, the CDR3 is TGTGCCAGCTCACGGGACACTGGAACGTATGGCTACACCTTC.

The rearrangement joins TRBV7-9 to TRBJ1-1; D gene ambiguous. Between the trimmed V and J ends, which lost 2 bases and 6 bases, there was a span of 7 bases. Germline-derived CDR1 and CDR2 are SEHNR and FQNEAQ (reference sequence). The CDR3 loop spans 12 amino acids. Written as DNA, the CDR3 is TGTGCCAGCAGCTTAACATCATCTGAAGCTTTCTTT. Amino acid sequence: CASSLTSSEAFF.

This sequence joins TRBV18 and TRBJ2-1, with 9 nucleotides matching TRBD1. The CDR3 contains 15 residues. Germline CDR1 is KGHSH and CDR2 is LQKENI. Losses at the gene ends were 3 bases for V and 8 bases for J; bases not matched to a gene: 8. The CDR3 nucleotides are TGTGCCAGCTCACCGCCTGGGACAGGGATGCATGAGCAGTTCTTC. This codes for CASSPPGTGMHEQFF.

The chain joins TRBV28 to TRBJ2-1; D perhaps matches TRBD2 (6 bases). Trimming cost V 3 bases and J 2 bases, with 11 bases left between them. The CDR3 contains 15 residues. The germline gives CDR1 MDHEN, CDR2 SYDVKM. CDR3: CASSLGEAAYNEQFF. The CDR3 DNA sequence: TGTGCCAGCAGTTTGGGGGAGGCCGCCTACAATGAGCAGTTCTTC.

This clone was found once. This sequence joins TRBV7-9 and TRBJ1-1, with TRBD1 as a possible D gene (5 bases). The germline V gene encodes CDR1 SEHNR and CDR2 FQNEAQ (reference sequence). The CDR3 is 14 residues long. V dropped 4 bases and J dropped 4 bases, with 13 bases sitting between them. CDR3 nucleotides: TGTGCCAGCAGCTCAAATCGCGGGGGCACTGAAGCTTTCTTT. Amino acid sequence: CASSSNRGGTEAFF.

This clone was observed once. V usage is TRBV6-6 and J usage is TRBJ2-5; D is possibly TRBD2 (6 bases). The CDR3 runs 15 residues. CDR1 is MNHNY, CDR2 SVGAGI, per germline (reference sequence). The V end lost 2 bases, the J end lost 1 base, and 11 bases lay between the germline ends. This CDR3 is CASSYTPGVQETQYF. In nucleotides, the CDR3 is TGTGCCAGCAGTTACACCCCGGGGGTCCAAGAGACCCAGTACTTC.

V gene TRBV5-4 combines with J gene TRBJ1-3; perhaps TRBD1 as D (6 bases). The germline V and J ends were trimmed by 4 bases and 0 bases, with 14 bases remaining between them. CDR1 is SGHNT and CDR2 is YYREEE in the germline V gene (reference sequence). The CDR3 spans 16 residues. The CDR3 reads CASSTGGALSGNTIYF. The CDR3 DNA reads as TGTGCCAGCAGCACGGGGGGCGCACTCTCTGGAAACACCATATATTTT.

The chain joins TRBV28 to TRBJ1-2; D ambiguous. Germline CDR1 is MDHEN and CDR2 is SYDVKM. V shed 3 bases and J shed 3 bases, with 17 bases lying between them. The CDR3 runs 16 residues. In DNA form, the CDR3 reads TGTGCCAGCAGTTTCTCTCTGGGCAGTTCAGACTATGGCTACACCTTC. The encoded protein is CASSFSLGSSDYGYTF.

This clone was counted only a few times. V gene TRBV4-1 combines with J gene TRBJ1-4; maybe TRBD1 (5 bases). Germline V gene data show CDR1 as MGHRA and CDR2 as YSYEKL. This CDR3 has 15 amino acids. Trimming took off 3 bases at V and 5 bases at J, with 13 bases between the two ends. The CDR3 spells CASSHAGSGNEKLFF. The CDR3 nucleotides read TGCGCCAGCAGCCATGCAGGGAGCGGCAATGAAAAACTGTTTTTT.

The genes are TRBV15 and TRBJ2-1; 7 bases align to TRBD2. The junction had 6 bases not matched to a gene; V was cut back by 0 bases and J by 4 bases. Germline loops: CDR1 LNHNV, CDR2 YYDKDF (reference sequence). The CDR3 has 16 residues. Here the CDR3 reads CATSRDLAGGYNEQFF. CDR3 DNA sequence: TGTGCCACCAGCAGAGATCTCGCCGGGGGGTACAATGAGCAGTTCTTC.

This chain uses TRBV2 with TRBJ1-2; D remains ambiguous. V lost 8 bases, J lost 6 bases, and 13 bases lay in between. Germline CDR1 is SNHLY and CDR2 is FYNNEI. The CDR3 is 12 residues long. CDR3 DNA: TGTGCCAGCGGCTGGGAAGTAGATGGCTACACCTTC. It translates to CASGWEVDGYTF.

The rearrangement uses TRBV28 and TRBJ2-7; D not resolved. Germline CDR1 and CDR2: MDHEN and SYDVKM. The CDR3 has 12 residues. V was shortened by 3 bases and J by 5 bases, with 8 bases between the two germline ends. The CDR3 region is CASSLSRNEQYF. The CDR3 DNA sequence: TGTGCCAGCAGTTTGAGTCGGAACGAGCAGTACTTC. The full variable domain, its missing parts supplied by reference TRBV28 and TRBJ2-7, is DVKVTQSSRYLVKRTGEKVFLECVQDMDHENMFWYRQDPGLGLRLIYFSYDVKMKEKGDIPEGYSVSREKKERFSLILESASTNQTSMYLCASSLSRNEQYFGPGTRLTVT.

The V call is TRBV28, the J call TRBJ2-6; D call uncertain. The CDR3 extends over 15 amino acids. Trimming pared 7 bases from V and 0 bases from J, leaving 10 bases between. Germline CDR1 reads MDHEN; CDR2 reads SYDVKM. CDR3 sequence reads: CASKQTHSGANVLTF. DNA of the CDR3: TGTGCCAGCAAGCAGACTCACTCTGGGGCCAACGTCCTGACTTTC.

A few counts support this clone. The V gene is TRBV25-1, the J gene TRBJ2-1; no reliable D call. In germline, CDR1 is MGHDK, CDR2 SYGVNS. This CDR3 has 10 residues. Trimming pared 6 bases from V and 5 bases from J, leaving 2 bases between. CDR3 bases: TGTGCCAGCAGCAACAATGAGCAGTTCTTC. This gives the protein CASSNNEQFF.

The chain recombines TRBV29-1 with TRBJ2-1; tentatively, D is TRBD2 (5 bases). This CDR3 region has 14 residues. The germline V gene has CDR1 SQVTM and CDR2 ANQGSEA. The CDR3: CSARRGPEDNEQFF. CDR3 coding DNA: TGCAGTGCGCGGCGAGGCCCGGAGGACAATGAGCAGTTCTTC.

The rearrangement links TRBV30 to TRBJ2-5; D is perhaps TRBD2 (6 bases). Per germline, CDR1 GTSNPN and CDR2 SVGIG (reference sequence). The CDR3 is 13 amino acids. Trimming took 2 bases from V and 5 from J, leaving 12 bases between them. The CDR3 loop is CAWSRVGRETQYF. The CDR3, as DNA: TGTGCCTGGAGTAGGGTGGGGAGGGAGACCCAGTACTTC.

The V gene is TRBV14, the J gene TRBJ2-5; D possibly corresponds to TRBD1 (5 bases). The germline gives CDR1 SGHDN, CDR2 FVKESK. The CDR3 consists of 15 residues. V lost 4 bases and J lost 1, with 13 bases in between. CDR3 nucleotides: TGTGCCAGCAGCCTAGGACGACAGAGCCAAGAGACCCAGTACTTC. It translates to CASSLGRQSQETQYF.

On this clone itself: A read error may produce the germline difference seen at one junction end. This sequence joins TRBV29-1 and TRBJ2-7; D is perhaps TRBD1 (6 bases). Germline V gives CDR1 SQVTM, CDR2 ANQGSEA. The CDR3 is made up of 13 amino acids. Written as DNA, the CDR3 is TGCAGCGTAGAAGGACAGTTCTCCTACGAGCAGTACTTC. This translates into CSVEGQFSYEQYF.

The chain carries TRBV18 and TRBJ1-1; D ambiguous. This CDR3 has 16 residues. V lost 3 bases to trimming and J lost 0 bases, with 14 bases between them. The V gene's germline CDR1 is KGHSH and CDR2 LQKENI. The CDR3 nucleotides are TGTGCCAGCTCACCTGGACCGGCGAACCTGAACACTGAAGCTTTCTTT. Encoded protein: CASSPGPANLNTEAFF.

This rearrangement joins TRBV4-2 to TRBJ2-6; a weak D match, TRBD1 (6 bases). The CDR3 has 17 amino acids. CDR1 is LGHNA, CDR2 YNFKEQ, per germline. V was clipped by 7 bases and J by 1 base, with 17 bases between them. CDR3 residues: CASTSTGRPSGANVLTF. The CDR3 DNA reads as TGTGCCAGCACCAGCACAGGGCGCCCGTCTGGGGCCAACGTCCTGACTTTC.

The chain has TRBV15 and TRBJ1-5; 9 nucleotides line up with TRBD1. This CDR3 region has 14 residues. Germline CDR1 reads LNHNV; CDR2 reads YYDKDF (reference sequence). V shed 5 bases and J 7 bases; nucleotides not matched to a gene: 6. The CDR3 sequence is CATSRTGGGQPQHF. CDR3 DNA: TGTGCCACCAGCCGAACAGGGGGCGGGCAGCCCCAGCATTTT.

This chain joins TRBV6-5 and TRBJ2-2, with D possibly TRBD1 on 5 matching bases. Germline V gene lookup returns CDR1 MNHEY and CDR2 SVGAGI. The CDR3 contains 14 residues. Trimming cost V 6 bases and J 1 base, with 9 bases left between them. The CDR3 DNA sequence: TGTGCCAGCAGAACCGACAGGAACACCGGGGAGCTGTTTTTT. Amino acids: CASRTDRNTGELFF.

V gene TRBV5-1 combines with J gene TRBJ2-3; 14 nucleotides agree with TRBD2. CDR3 length equals 16 residues. The junction had 4 bases not matched to a gene; V was cut back by 4 bases and J by 3 bases. CDR1 is SGHRS and CDR2 is YFSETQ in the germline V gene. The CDR3 loop reads CASSTGTSGSTDTQYF. CDR3 nucleotide sequence: TGCGCCAGCAGCACCGGGACTAGCGGGAGTACAGATACGCAGTATTTT.

The chain has TRBV11-2 and TRBJ2-1; 7 positions agree with TRBD2. V shed 1 base and J 0 bases; nucleotides not matched to a gene: 6. CDR1 and CDR2 from the germline V gene are SGHAT and FQNNGV. The CDR3 extends over 17 amino acids. This chain's CDR3 is CASSLAGGKSSYNEQFF. In DNA form, the CDR3 reads TGTGCCAGCAGCTTAGCGGGGGGTAAGAGCTCCTACAATGAGCAGTTCTTC.

This chain uses TRBV6-5 with TRBJ2-7; D perhaps matches TRBD1 (6 bases). V shed 2 bases and J shed 2 bases, with 13 bases lying between them. The CDR3 sequence is 15 residues long. CDR1 and CDR2 (germline): MNHEY, SVGAGI. CDR3 bases: TGTGCCAGCAGTTACACGTGGACAGACGCCTACGAGCAGTACTTC. Translated, it gives CASSYTWTDAYEQYF.